This TCR beta chain stems from a study of blood T cell repertoires in COVID-19. Overall study: Sample material is recorded as cDNA or gDNA derived from T cells, B-cell-depleted T cells, or PBMCs.

Data came from immunoSEQ multiplex PCR; TCRdb stores just in-frame clones and leaves some out. Of hundreds of thousands of clones in the sample, over 85% were seen once. Ages ranged from about 18 to 89 years, with residence in about 24 US areas. Exposed enrollees encountered a COVID-19 case at some point within 2 weeks before study entry. The length of the CDR3 is 14 residues. The V gene's germline CDR1 is SGHDT and CDR2 YYEEEE. Trimming shortened V by 0 bases and J by 2 bases, and 8 bases separated the two germline ends. The source of this sequence is a woman aged 50 to 60 who had been exposed to COVID-19. The genes are TRBV5-6 and TRBJ2-5; D might be TRBD1 (6 bases). The material sequenced was PBMCs or T cells enriched from blood (not recorded which). This chain's CDR3 is CASSLGTVQETQYF. The CDR3 DNA reads TGTGCCAGCAGCTTGGGGACAGTGCAAGAGACCCAGTACTTC.